This TCR beta chain originates from a study of a mutant IDH1 vaccine in newly diagnosed glioma. Described time point: week 35, safety follow-up. Doses consisted of 300 ug of mutant IDH1 20-mer peptide each, paired with topical imiquimod. A remark on this clone: The target antigen is unknown.

Germline lookup yields CDR1 SNHLY and CDR2 FYNNEI. The V end lost 1 base, the J end lost 2 bases, and 6 bases lay between the germline ends. The length of the CDR3 is 14 residues. Sequenced by immunoSEQ multiplex PCR; TCRdb stores in-frame clones only, minus some. The sample yields roughly 68,000 clones, 74% seen once. The source material was PBMCs, sampled from a glioma patient whose treatment included an IDH1 peptide vaccine. This sequence joins TRBV2 and TRBJ1-3; D remains ambiguous. This TCR came from a man aged 45 to 65 with glioma. The CDR3 loop reads CASSEDIAGNTIYF. Written as DNA, the CDR3 is TGTGCCAGCAGTGAAGATATTGCTGGAAACACCATATATTTT. Using reference TRBV2 and TRBJ1-3 for the parts outside the CDR3, the full variable domain is EPEVTQTPSHQVTQMGQEVILRCVPISNHLYFYWYRQILGQKVEFLVSFYNNEISEKSEIFDDQFSVERPDGSNFTLKIRSTKLEDSAMYFCASSEDIAGNTIYFGEGSWLTVV.